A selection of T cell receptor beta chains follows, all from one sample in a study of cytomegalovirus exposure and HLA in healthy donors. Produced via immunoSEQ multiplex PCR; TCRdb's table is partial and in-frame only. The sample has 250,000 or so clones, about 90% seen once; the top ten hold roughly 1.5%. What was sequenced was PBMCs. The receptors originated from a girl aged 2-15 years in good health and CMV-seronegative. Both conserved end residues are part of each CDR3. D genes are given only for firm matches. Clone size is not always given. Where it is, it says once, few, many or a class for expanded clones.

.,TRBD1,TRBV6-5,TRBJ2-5,TGTGCCAGCAGTTCGACAGGGGGCCGCGAGACCCAGTACTTC,CASSSTGGRETQYF
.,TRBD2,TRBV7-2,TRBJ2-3,TGTGCCAGCAGCTTACTTAGCGGGAGGTCCTCAGATACGCAGTATTTT,CASSLLSGRSSDTQYF
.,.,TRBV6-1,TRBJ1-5,TGTGCCAGCACCCGGGATTACAATCAGCCCCAGCATTTT,CASTRDYNQPQHF
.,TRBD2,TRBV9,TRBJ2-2,TGTGCCAGCAGCGAGACTAGCGGGGGCGGTAACACCGGGGAGCTGTTTTTT,CASSETSGGGNTGELFF
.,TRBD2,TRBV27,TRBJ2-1,TGTGCCAGCAAGCCCTTACTAGCGGGAGGAACTCCCTACAATGAGCAGTTCTTC,CASKPLLAGGTPYNEQFF
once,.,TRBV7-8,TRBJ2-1,TGTGCCAGCAGCTTCTCGAGCAATGAGCAGTTCTTC,CASSFSSNEQFF
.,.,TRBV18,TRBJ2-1,TGTGCCAGCTCACCGATTAACAGGGGACTCTACAATGAGCAGTTCTTC,CASSPINRGLYNEQFF
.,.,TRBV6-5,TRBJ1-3,TGTGCCAGCAGTTATGGCTCAGGGGTCTCTGGAAACACCATATATTTT,CASSYGSGVSGNTIYF
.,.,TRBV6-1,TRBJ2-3,TGTGCCAGCAGTGAACGGGGGGCTGTAACAGATACGCAGTATTTT,CASSERGAVTDTQYF
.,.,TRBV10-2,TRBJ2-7,TGCGCCAGCAGCCAACAAAACGAGCAGTACTTC,CASSQQNEQYF
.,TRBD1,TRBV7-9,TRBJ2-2,TGTGCCAGCGCCCCGGGACAGGAGAACACCGGGGAGCTGTTTTTT,CASAPGQENTGELFF
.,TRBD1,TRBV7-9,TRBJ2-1,TGTGCCAGCAGCTTGGACAGGGGGAGCGATGAGCAGTTCTTC,CASSLDRGSDEQFF
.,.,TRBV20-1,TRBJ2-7,TGCAGTGCTCCCCTTTCGGAGCCGCTCTTC,CSAPLSEPLF
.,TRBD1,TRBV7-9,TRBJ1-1,TGTTCCAGCAGCTTGGGACAGCACTCGCTGAACACTGAAGCTTTCTTT,CSSSLGQHSLNTEAFF
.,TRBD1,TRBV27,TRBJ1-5,TGTGCCAGCAGTTTATGGGGACAGGGCAATCAGCCCCAGCATTTT,CASSLWGQGNQPQHF
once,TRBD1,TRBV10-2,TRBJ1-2,TGCGCCAGCAAAAAAACAGGGGGCACAGATTACTATGGCTACACCTTC,CASKKTGGTDYYGYTF
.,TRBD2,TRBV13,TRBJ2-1,TGTGCCAGCAGCTTCACCCTAGCGGGGCAGTACAATGAGCAGTTCTTC,CASSFTLAGQYNEQFF
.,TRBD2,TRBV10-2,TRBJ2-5,TGCGCCAGCAGTGAGGTAGTAGCGGGGGGTCAAGAGACCCAGTACTTC,CASSEVVAGGQETQYF
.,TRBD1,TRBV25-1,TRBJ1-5,TGTGCCAGCAGCACAGGGACAGCTAGCAATCAGCCCCAGCATTTT,CASSTGTASNQPQHF
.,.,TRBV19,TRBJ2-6,TGTGCCAGTAGTATCGCGGCCGGCCCTGGGGCCAACGTCCTGACTTTC,CASSIAAGPGANVLTF
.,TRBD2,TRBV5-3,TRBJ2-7,TGTGCCAGAAGCCGGGGACTAGCGGGAGGGTACGAGCAGTACTTC,CARSRGLAGGYEQYF
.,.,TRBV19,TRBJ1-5,TGTGCCAGTAGTATAGTCACAGGAAATAGCAATCAGCCCCAGCATTTT,CASSIVTGNSNQPQHF
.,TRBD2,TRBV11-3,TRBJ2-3,TGTGCCAGCAGCCTCTCGGGACTAGCGGGAGAGGATACGCAGTATTTT,CASSLSGLAGEDTQYF
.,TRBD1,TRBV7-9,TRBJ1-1,TGTGCCAGCAGCCCCCCCGGGACAGGGGTTCGCACTGAAGCTTTCTTT,CASSPPGTGVRTEAFF
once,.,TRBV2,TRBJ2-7,TGTGCCAGCAGTGCCGACAGCTACGAGCAGTACTTC,CASSADSYEQYF
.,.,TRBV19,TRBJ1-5,TGTGCCAGTAGTTTCGGGTCGATTAGCAATCAGCCCCAGCATTTT,CASSFGSISNQPQHF
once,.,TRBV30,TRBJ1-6,TGTGCCTGGAGTGTCCCCGGGACTCCTGGCGCCTATAATTCACCCCTCCACTTT,CAWSVPGTPGAYNSPLHF
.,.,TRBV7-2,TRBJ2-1,TGTGCCAGCAGCTTAGCGCGGGGCAGCGACTACAATGAGCAGTTCTTC,CASSLARGSDYNEQFF
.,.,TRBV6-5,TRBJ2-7,TGTGCCAGCAGTTACTCCAGGGGGGAAACCTACGAGCAGTACTTC,CASSYSRGETYEQYF
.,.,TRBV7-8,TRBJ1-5,TGTGCCAGCAGCTTAGGGAGTTATAGCAATCAGCCCCAGCATTTT,CASSLGSYSNQPQHF
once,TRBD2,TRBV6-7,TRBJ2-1,TGTGCCAGCAGGGCGGGGGGGCGGGATGAGCAGTTCTTC,CASRAGGRDEQFF
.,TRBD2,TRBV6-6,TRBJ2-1,TGTGCCAGCAGCTCCCTGCTAGCGGAATACAATGAGCAGTTCTTC,CASSSLLAEYNEQFF
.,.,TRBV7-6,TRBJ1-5,TGTGCCAGCAGCTTAGACAGTAATAGCAATCAGCCCCAGCATTTT,CASSLDSNSNQPQHF
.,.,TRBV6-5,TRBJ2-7,TGTGCCAGCAGTTACAGACCTAACTATCCCTACGAGCAGTACTTC,CASSYRPNYPYEQYF
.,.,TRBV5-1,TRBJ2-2,TGCGCCAGCAGCTTCGGCGGGCAGAACACCGGGGAGCTGTTTTTT,CASSFGGQNTGELFF
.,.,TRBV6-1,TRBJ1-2,TGTGCCAGCAGTGAAGGGGGGGGGCCGAGCTATGGCTACACCTTC,CASSEGGGPSYGYTF